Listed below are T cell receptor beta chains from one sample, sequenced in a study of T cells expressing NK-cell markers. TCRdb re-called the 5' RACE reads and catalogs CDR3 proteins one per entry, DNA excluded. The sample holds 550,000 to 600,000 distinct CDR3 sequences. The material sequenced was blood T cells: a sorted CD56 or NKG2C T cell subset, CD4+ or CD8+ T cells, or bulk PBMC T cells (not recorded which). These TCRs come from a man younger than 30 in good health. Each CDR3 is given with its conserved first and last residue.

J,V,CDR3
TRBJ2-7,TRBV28,CASRRGGPYEQYF
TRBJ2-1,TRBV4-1,CASSRERYSYNEQFF
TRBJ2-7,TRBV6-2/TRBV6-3,CASSPTGVYEQYF
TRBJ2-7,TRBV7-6,CASSHREAAYEQYF
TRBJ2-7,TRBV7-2,CASTPFAAGDYEQYF
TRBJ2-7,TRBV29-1,CSVESRGKGYEQYF
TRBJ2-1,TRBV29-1,CSPVRLAGPGEQFF
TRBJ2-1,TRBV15,CATRLASQVQIF
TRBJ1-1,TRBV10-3,CAISDLDHSNTEAFF
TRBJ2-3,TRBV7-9,CASSTTTSDTQYF
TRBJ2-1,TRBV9,CASSVEGPGEQFF
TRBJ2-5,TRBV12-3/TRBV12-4,CASSLSGLGTQYF
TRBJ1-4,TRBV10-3,CATYRADLEKLFF
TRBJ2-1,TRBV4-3,CASSQDGAGVYNEQFF
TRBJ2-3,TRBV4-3,CASSQDHVGSGRTPTQYF
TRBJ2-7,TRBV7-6,CASSLTGDTSYEQYF
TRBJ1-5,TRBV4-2,CASSQVGDSNQPQHF
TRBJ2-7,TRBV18,CASSPGTGSGYEQYF
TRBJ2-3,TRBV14,CASSRGLAGVDTQYF
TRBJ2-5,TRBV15,CATSRDRGGHQETQYF
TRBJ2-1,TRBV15,CATGQGITYNEQFF
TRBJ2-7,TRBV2,CASSVEGIQYF
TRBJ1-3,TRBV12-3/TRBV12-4,CASRRGVSGNTIYF
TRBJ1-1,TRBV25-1,CASSAYGSDEAFF
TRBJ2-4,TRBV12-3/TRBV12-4,CASSFKFKTGGSKNIQYF
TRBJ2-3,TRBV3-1,CASSQMGLADSDTQYF
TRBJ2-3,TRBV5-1,CASRDLSTDTQYF
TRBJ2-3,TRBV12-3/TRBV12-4,CASNIPGQSPDTQYF
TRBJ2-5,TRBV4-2,CASGPTSAETQYF
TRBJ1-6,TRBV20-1,CSAPQAVSSYNSPLHF
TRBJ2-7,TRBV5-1,CASTYLDGLRSYEQYF
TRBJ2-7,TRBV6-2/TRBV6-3,CASRSVGAYEQYF
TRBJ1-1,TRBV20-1,CSARDRGGRRGPEAFF
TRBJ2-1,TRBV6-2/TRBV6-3,CASSYMGQGIGGQFF
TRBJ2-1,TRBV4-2,CASSQPGGSGTIGEQFF
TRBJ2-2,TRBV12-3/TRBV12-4,CASSFEVGGPTGELFF
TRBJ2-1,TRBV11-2,CASSFPGLSSYNEQFF
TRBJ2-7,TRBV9,CASSVDGDRSEGQYF
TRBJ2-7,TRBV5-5,CASSLTGRLEQYF
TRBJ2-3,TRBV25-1,CASSEPWRDPDTQYF
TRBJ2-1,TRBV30,CAWSASGSLFF
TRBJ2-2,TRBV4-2,CASSQELQGWTGELFF
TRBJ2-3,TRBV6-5,CASTREGGFLDTQYF
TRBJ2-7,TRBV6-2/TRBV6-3,CASSPDIWDGQYF
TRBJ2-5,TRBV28,CASNPPGTGIQETQYF
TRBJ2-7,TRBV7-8,CASSGVRASYEQYF
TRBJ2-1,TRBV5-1,CASVPVTGYNEQFF
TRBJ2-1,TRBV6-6,CASRSSRIEQFF
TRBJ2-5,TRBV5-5,CASSSGQGLGETQYF
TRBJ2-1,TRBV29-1,CSVPRAGAYNEQFF
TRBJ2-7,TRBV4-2,CASSHPMPGGHYEQYF
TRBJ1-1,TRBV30,CAWSWQGGTEAFF
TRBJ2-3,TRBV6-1,CASRPGTGGNTQYF
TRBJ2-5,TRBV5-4,CASSASSTGPLKETQYF
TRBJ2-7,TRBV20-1,CSASGTTGRGLEQYF
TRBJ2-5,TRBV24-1,CATSERSPGQETQYF
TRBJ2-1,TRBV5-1,CASSLTGGSYNEQFF
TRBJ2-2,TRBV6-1,CASSGLAEDPNTGELFF
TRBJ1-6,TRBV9,CASSVEGTNSPLHF